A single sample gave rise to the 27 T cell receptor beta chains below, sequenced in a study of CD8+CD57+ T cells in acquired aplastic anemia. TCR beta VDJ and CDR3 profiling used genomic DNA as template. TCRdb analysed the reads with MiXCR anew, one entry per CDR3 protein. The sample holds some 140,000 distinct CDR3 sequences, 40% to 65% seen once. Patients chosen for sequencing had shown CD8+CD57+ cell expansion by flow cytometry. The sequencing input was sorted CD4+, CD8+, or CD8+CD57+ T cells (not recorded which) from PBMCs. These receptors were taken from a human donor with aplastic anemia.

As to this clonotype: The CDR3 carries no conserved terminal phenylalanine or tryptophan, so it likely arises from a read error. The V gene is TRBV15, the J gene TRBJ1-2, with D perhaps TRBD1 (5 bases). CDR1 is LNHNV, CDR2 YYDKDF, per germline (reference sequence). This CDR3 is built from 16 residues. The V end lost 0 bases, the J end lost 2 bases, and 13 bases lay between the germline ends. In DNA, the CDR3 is TGTGCCACCAGCAGAGATGTGACAGTCTTAAACTATGGCTACACCTCC. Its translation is CATSRDVTVLNYGYTS.

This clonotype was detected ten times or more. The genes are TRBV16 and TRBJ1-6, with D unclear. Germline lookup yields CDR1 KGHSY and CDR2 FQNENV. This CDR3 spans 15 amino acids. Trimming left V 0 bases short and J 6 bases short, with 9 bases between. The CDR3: CASSQSLSINSPLHF. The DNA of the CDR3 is TGTGCCAGCAGCCAATCGCTATCTATTAATTCACCCCTCCACTTT.

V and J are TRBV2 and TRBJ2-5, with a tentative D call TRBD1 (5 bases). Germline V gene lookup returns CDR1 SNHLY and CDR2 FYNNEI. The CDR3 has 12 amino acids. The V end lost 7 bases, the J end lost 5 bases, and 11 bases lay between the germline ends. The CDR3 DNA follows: TGTGCCAGCAAAGGCAGGGCTGAGACCCAGTACTTC. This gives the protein CASKGRAETQYF.

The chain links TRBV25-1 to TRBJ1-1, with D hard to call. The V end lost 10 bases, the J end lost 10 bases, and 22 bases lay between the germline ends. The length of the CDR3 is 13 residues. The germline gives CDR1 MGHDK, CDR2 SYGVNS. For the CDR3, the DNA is TGTGCCACCAGCACAATGTGGTCCCGGGGAGCTTTCTTT. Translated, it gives CATSTMWSRGAFF. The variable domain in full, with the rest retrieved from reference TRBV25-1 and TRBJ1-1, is EADIYQTPRYLVIGTGKKITLECSQTMGHDKMYWYQQDPGMELHLIHYSYGVNSTEKGDLSSESTVSRIRTEHFPLTLESARPSHTSQYLCATSTMWSRGAFFGQGTRLTVV.

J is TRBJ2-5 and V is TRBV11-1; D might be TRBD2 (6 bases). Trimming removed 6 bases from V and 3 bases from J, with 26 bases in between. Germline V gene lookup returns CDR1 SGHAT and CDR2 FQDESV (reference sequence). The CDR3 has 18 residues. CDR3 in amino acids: CASSFNLGGRWGEETQYF. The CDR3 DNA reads TGTGCCAGCAGTTTCAACCTAGGAGGACGGTGGGGGGAAGAGACCCAGTACTTC.

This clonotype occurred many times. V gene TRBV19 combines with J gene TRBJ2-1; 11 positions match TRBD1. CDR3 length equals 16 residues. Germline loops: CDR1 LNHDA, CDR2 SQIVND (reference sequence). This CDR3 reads CASSWTGGLLGNEQFF. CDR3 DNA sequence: TGTGCATCGTCCTGGACAGGGGGCCTTCTTGGTAATGAGCAGTTCTTC.

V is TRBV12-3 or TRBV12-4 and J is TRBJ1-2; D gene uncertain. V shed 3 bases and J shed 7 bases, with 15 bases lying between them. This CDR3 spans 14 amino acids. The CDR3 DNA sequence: TGTGCCAGCAGTTTTCGTGGACGGGATGGTGGCTACACCTTC. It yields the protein CASSFRGRDGGYTF.

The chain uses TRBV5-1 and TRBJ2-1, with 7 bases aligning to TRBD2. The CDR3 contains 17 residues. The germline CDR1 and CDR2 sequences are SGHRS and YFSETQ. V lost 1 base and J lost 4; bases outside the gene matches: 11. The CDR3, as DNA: TGCGCCAGCAGCTTGTGGCCCGCGGGGGTTTGGTACAATGAGCAGTTCTTC. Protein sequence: CASSLWPAGVWYNEQFF.

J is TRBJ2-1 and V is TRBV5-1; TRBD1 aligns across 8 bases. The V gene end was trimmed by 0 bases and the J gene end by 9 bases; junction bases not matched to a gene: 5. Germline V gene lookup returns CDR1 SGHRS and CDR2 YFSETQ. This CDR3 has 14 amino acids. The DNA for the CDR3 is TGCGCCAGCAGCTTGGGGACAGGGAGTGGTGAGCAGTTCTTC. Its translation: CASSLGTGSGEQFF.

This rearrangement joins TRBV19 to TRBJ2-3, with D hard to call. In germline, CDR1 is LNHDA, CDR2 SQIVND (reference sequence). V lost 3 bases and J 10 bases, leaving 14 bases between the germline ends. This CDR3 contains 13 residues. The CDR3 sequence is CASSMQLGSSQYF. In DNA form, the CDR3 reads TGTGCCAGTAGTATGCAACTCGGTTCTTCGCAGTATTTT.

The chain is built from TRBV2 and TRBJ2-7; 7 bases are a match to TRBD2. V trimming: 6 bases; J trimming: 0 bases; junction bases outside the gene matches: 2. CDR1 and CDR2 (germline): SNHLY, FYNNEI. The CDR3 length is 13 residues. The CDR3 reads CASRREPSYEQYF. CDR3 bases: TGTGCCAGCAGGCGGGAGCCCTCCTACGAGCAGTACTTC.

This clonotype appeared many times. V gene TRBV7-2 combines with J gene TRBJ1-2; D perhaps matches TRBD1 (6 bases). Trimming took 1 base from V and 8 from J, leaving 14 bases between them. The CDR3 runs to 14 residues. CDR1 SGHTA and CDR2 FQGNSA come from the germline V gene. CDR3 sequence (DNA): TGTGCCAGCAGCTTAGGACGACAGGCTTGGGGCTACACCTTC. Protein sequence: CASSLGRQAWGYTF.

The DNA for the CDR3 is TGTGCCAGCAGTTACGCCCAGGAGACACCAACTAATGAAAAACTGTTTTTT. Its translation: CASSYAQETPTNEKLFF. V is TRBV6-2 or TRBV6-3 and J is TRBJ1-4; D is ambiguous. The CDR3 is 17 residues long. The germline CDR1 and CDR2 sequences are MNHEY and SVGEGT. V was pared by 2 bases and J by 0 bases, with 13 bases between.

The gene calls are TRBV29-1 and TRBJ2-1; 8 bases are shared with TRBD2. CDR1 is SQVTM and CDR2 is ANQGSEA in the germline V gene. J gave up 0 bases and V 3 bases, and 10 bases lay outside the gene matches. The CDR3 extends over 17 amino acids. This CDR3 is CSVDHRLARSSYNEQFF. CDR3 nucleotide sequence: TGCAGCGTTGACCACCGACTAGCGAGAAGCTCCTACAATGAGCAGTTCTTC.

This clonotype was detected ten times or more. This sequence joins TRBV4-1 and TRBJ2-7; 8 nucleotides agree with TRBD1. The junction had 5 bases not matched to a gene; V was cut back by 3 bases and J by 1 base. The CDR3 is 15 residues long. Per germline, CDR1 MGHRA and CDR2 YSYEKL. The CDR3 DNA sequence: TGCGCCAGCAGCCACGGACAGGGAGCATCCTACGAGCAGTACTTC. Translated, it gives CASSHGQGASYEQYF.

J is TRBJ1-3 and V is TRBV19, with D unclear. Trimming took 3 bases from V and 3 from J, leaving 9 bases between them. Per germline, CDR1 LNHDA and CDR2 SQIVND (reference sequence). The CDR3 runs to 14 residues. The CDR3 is CASSMGTIGNTIYF. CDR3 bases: TGTGCCAGTAGTATGGGCACAATTGGAAACACCATATATTTT. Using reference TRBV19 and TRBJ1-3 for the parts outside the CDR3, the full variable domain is DGGITQSPKYLFRKEGQNVTLSCEQNLNHDAMYWYRQDPGQGLRLIYYSQIVNDFQKGDIAEGYSVSREKKESFPLTVTSAQKNPTAFYLCASSMGTIGNTIYFGEGSWLTVV.

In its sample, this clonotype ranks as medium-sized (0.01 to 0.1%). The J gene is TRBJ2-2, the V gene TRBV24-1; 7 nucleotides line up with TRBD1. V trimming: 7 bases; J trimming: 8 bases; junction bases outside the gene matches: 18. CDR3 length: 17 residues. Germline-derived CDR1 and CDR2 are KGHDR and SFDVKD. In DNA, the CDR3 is TGTGCCACCAGCTTACAGGGGCCCGATTCCAAGATGGGGGAGCTGTTTTTT. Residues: CATSLQGPDSKMGELFF.

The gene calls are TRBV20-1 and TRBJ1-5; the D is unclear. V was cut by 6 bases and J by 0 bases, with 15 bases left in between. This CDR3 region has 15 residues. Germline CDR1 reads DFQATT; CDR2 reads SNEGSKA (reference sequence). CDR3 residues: CSATHLGNSNQPQHF. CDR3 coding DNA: TGCAGTGCAACTCACCTGGGGAATAGCAATCAGCCCCAGCATTTT.

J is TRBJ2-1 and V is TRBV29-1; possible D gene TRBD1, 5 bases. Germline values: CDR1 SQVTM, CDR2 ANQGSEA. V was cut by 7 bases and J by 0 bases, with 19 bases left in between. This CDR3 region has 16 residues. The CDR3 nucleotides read TGCAGCGCCGAACCCCCTACAGGTTCCTCCTACAATGAGCAGTTCTTC. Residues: CSAEPPTGSSYNEQFF.

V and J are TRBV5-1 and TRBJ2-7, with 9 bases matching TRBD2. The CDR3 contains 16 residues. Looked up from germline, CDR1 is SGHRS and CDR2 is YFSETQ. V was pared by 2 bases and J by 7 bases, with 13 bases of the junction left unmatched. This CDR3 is CASSLGRGGSYNEQYF. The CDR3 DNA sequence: TGCGCCAGCAGCTTAGGGCGGGGGGGCTCCTACAATGAGCAGTACTTC.

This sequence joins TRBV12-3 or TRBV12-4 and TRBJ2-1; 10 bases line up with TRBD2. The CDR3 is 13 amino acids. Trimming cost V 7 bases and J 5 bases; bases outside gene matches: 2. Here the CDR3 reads CASTSGGHNEQFF. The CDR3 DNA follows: TGTGCCAGCACTAGCGGGGGTCACAATGAGCAGTTCTTC.

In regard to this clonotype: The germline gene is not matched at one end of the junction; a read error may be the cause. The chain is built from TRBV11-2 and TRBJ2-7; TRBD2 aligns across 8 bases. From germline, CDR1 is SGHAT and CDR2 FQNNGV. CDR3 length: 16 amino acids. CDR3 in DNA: TGTGCCAGCAGCCTATGGTCGGGGGGGGCCCGGGGCGAGCGGTACTTC. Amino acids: CASSLWSGGARGERYF. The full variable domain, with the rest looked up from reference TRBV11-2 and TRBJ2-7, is EAGVAQSPRYKIIEKRQSVAFWCNPISGHATLYWYQQILGQGPKLLIQFQNNGVVDDSQLPKDRFSAERLKGVDSTLKIQPAKLEDSAVYLCASSLWSGGARGERYFGPGTRLTVT.

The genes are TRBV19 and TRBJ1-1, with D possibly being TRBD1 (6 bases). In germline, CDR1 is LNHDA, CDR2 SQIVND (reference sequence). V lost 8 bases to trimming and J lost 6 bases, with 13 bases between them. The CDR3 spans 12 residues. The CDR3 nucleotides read TGTGCCAGTGGGGTGGGGGCCTCTGAAGCTTTCTTT. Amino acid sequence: CASGVGASEAFF.

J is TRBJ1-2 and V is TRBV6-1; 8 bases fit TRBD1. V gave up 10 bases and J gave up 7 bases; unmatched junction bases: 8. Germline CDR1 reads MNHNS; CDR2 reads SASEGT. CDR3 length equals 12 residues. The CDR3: CATQTGDSGYTF. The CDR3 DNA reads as TGTGCCACACAGACAGGGGACTCTGGCTACACCTTC.

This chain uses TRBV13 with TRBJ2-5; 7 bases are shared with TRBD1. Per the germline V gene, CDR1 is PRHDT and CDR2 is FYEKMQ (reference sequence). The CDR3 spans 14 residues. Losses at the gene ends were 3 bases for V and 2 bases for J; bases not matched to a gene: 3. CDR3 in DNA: TGTGCCAGCAGCTTTAGGGGGCCACAAGAGACCCAGTACTTC. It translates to CASSFRGPQETQYF. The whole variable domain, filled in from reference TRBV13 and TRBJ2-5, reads AAGVIQSPRHLIKEKRETATLKCYPIPRHDTVYWYQQGPGQDPQFLISFYEKMQSDKGSIPDRFSAQQFSDYHSELNMSSLELGDSALYFCASSFRGPQETQYFGPGTRLLVL.

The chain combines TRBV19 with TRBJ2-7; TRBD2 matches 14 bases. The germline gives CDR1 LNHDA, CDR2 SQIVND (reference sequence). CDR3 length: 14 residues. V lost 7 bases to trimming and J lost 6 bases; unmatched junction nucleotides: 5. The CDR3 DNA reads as TGTGCCAGTATTGGGACTAGCGGGGGTCGCGAGCAGTACTTC. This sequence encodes CASIGTSGGREQYF. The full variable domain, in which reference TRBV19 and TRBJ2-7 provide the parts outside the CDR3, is DGGITQSPKYLFRKEGQNVTLSCEQNLNHDAMYWYRQDPGQGLRLIYYSQIVNDFQKGDIAEGYSVSREKKESFPLTVTSAQKNPTAFYLCASIGTSGGREQYFGPGTRLTVT.

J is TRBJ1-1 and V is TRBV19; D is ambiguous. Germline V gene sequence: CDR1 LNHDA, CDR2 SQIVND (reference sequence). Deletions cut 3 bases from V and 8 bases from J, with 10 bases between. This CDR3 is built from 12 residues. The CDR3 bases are TGTGCCAGTAGTATGTGGGGTGGGGAAGCTTTCTTT. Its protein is CASSMWGGEAFF.